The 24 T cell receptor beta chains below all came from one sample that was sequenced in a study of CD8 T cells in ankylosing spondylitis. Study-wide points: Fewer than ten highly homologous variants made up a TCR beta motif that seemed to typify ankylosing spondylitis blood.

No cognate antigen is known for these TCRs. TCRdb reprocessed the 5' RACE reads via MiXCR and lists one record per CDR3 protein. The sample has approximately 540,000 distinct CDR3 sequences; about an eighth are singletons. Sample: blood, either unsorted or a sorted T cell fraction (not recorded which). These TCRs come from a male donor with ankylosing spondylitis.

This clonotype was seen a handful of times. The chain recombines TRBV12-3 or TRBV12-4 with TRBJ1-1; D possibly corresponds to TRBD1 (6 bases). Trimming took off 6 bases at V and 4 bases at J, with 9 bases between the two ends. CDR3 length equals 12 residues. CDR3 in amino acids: CASRQGFTEAFF. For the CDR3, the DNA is TGTGCCAGCAGACAGGGTTTCACTGAAGCTTTCTTT.

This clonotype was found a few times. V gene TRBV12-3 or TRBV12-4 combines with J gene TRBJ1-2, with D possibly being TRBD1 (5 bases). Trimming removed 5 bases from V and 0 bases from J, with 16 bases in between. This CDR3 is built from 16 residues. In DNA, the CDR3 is TGTGCCAGCAGTCCCCGCGGGTTGGGGCCTAACTATGGCTACACCTTC. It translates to CASSPRGLGPNYGYTF.

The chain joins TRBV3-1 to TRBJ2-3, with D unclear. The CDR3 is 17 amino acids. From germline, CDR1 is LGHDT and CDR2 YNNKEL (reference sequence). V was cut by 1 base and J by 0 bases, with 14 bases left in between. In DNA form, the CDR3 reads TGTGCCAGCAGCCAAGGGGTTGGCAGAACGAGCACAGATACGCAGTATTTT. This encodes CASSQGVGRTSTDTQYF.

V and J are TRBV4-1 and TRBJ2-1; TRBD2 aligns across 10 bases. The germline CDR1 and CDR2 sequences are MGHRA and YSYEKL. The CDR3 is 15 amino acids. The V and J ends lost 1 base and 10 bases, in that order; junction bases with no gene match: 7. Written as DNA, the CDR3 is TGCGCCAGCAGCCAAGGGGTAGCGGGAGGTCAGGAGCAGTTCTTC. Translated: CASSQGVAGGQEQFF.

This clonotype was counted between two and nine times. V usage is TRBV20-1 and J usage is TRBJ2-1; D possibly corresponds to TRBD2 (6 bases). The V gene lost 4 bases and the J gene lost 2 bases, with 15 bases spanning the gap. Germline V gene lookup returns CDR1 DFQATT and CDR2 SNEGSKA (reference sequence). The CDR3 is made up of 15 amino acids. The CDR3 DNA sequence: TGCAGTGCTACCTTGGGGGGAGCAACCTACAATGAGCAGTTCTTC. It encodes CSATLGGATYNEQFF.

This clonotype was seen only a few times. The CDR3 DNA follows: TGTGCCAGCAGCTTAGAAGCACCGAACGCGCAGTATTTT. Translation gives CASSLEAPNAQYF. The V gene is TRBV7-2, the J gene TRBJ2-3; D gene ambiguous. Per germline, CDR1 SGHTA and CDR2 FQGNSA. The CDR3 spans 13 residues. With 1 base removed from V and 10 bases from J, the gap between germline ends came to 12 bases.

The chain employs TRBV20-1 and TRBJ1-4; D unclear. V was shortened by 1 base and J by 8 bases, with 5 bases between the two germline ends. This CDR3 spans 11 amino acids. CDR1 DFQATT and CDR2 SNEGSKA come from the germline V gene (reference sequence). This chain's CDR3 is CSARVREKLFF. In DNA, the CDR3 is TGCAGTGCTAGAGTTAGAGAAAAACTGTTTTTT.

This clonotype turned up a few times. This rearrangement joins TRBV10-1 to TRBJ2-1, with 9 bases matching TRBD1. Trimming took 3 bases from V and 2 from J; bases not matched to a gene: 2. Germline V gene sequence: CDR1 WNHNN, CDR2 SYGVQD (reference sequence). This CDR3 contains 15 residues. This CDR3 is CASSDRQGAYNEQFF. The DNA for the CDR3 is TGCGCCAGCAGTGACCGACAGGGGGCCTACAATGAGCAGTTCTTC.

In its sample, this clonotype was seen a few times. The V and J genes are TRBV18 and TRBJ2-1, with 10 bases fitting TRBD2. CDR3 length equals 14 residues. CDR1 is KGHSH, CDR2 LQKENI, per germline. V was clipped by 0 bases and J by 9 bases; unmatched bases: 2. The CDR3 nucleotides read TGTGCCAGCTCACCACCGGGACTAGCGACTGAGCAGTTCTTC. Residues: CASSPPGLATEQFF.

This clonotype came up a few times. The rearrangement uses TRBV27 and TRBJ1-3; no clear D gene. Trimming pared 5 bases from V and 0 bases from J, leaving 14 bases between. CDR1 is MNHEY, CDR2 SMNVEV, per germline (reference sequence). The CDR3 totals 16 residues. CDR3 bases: TGTGCCAGCAGTCCCTTCGGACTAGTCTCTGGAAACACCATATATTTT. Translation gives CASSPFGLVSGNTIYF.

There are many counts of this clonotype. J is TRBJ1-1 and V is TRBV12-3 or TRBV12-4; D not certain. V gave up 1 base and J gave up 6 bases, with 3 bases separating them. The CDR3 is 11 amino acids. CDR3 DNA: TGTGCCAGCAGTTTAGGTCCTGAAGCTTTCTTT. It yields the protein CASSLGPEAFF.

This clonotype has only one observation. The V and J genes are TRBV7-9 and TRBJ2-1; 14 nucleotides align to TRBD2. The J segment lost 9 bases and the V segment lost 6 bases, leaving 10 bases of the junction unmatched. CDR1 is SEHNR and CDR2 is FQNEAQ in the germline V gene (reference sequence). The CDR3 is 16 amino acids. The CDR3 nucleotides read TGTGCCAGCAGTCTCGCCGGGACTAGCGGGAGAAGTGAGCAGTTCTTC. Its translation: CASSLAGTSGRSEQFF.

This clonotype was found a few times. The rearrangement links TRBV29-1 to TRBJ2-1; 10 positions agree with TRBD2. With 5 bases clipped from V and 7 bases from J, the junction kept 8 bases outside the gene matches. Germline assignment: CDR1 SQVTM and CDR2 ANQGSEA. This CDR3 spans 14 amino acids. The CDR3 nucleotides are TGCAGCGTTTCTAAGAGTAGCGGGAGGAATGAGCAGTTCTTC. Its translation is CSVSKSSGRNEQFF.

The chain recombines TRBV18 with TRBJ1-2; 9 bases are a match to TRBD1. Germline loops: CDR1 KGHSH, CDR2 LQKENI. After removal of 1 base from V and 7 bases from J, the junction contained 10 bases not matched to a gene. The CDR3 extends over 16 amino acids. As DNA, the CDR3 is TGTGCCAGCTCACCACTTACCCCGGGACAGGGAGGTGGCTACACCTTC. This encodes CASSPLTPGQGGGYTF.

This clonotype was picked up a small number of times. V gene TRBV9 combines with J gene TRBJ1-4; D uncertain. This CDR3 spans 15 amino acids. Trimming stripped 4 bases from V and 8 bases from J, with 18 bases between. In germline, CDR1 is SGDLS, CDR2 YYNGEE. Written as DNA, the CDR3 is TGTGCCAGCAGCTTGCATGGGTCGGAGGGCGAAAAACTGTTTTTT. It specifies CASSLHGSEGEKLFF.

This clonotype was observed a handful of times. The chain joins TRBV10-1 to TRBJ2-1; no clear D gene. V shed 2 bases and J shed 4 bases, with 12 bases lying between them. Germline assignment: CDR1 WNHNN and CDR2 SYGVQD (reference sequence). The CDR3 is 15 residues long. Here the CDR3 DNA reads TGCGCCAGCAGTGAGGTAGACTCGCTATACAATGAGCAGTTCTTC. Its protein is CASSEVDSLYNEQFF.

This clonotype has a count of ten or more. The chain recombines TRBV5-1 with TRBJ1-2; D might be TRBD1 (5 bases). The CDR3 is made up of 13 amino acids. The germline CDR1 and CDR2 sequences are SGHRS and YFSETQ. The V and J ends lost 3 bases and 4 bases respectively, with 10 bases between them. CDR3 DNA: TGCGCCAGCAGCTCCGGGACTATCTATGGCTACACCTTC. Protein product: CASSSGTIYGYTF.

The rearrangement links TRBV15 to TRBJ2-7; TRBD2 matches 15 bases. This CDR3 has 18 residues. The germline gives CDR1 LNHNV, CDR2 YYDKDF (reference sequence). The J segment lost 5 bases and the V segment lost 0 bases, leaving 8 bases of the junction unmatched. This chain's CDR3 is CATSRDLGLAGGVDEQYV. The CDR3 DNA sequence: TGTGCCACCAGCAGAGATCTGGGACTAGCGGGAGGAGTAGACGAGCAGTACGTC.

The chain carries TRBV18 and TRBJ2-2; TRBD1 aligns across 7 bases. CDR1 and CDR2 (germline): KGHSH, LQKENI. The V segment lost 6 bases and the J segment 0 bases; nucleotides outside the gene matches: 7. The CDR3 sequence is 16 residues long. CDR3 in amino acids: CASSRNGQANTGELFF. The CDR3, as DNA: TGTGCCAGCTCCCGAAATGGACAGGCGAACACCGGGGAGCTGTTTTTT.

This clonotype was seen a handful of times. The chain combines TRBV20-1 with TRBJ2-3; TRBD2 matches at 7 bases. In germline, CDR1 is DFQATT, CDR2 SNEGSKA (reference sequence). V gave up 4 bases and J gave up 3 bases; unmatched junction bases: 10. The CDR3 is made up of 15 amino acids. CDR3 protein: CSANRASGKTDTQYF. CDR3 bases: TGCAGTGCTAACCGGGCCAGCGGGAAAACAGATACGCAGTATTTT.

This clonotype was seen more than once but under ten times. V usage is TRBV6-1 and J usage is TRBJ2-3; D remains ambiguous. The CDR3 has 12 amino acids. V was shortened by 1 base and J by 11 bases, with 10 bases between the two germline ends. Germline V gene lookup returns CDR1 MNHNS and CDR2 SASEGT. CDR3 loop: CASSEVGQRQYF. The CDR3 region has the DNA TGTGCCAGCAGTGAAGTGGGCCAAAGGCAGTATTTT.

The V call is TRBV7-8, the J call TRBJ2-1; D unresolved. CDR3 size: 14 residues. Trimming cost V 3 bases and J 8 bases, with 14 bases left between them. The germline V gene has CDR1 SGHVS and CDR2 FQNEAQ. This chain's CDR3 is CASSFLGSRHEQFF. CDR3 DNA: TGTGCCAGCAGCTTTCTAGGTTCTAGGCATGAGCAGTTCTTC. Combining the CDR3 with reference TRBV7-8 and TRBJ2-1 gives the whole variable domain GAGVSQSPRYKVAKRGQDVALRCDPISGHVSLFWYQQALGQGPEFLTYFQNEAQLDKSGLPSDRFFAERPEGSVSTLKIQRTQQEDSAVYLCASSFLGSRHEQFFGPGTRLTVL.

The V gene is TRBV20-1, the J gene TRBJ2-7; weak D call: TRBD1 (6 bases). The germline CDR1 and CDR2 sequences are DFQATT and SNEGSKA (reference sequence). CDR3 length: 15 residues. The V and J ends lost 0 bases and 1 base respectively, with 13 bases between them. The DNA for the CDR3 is TGCAGTGCTAGAGATTTCGGACAGCTATCCTACGAGCAGTACTTC. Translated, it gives CSARDFGQLSYEQYF.

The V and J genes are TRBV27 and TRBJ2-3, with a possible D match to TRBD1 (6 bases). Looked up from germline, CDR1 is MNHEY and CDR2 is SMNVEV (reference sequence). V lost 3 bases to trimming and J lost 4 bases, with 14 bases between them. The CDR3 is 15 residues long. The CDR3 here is CASSLGRGRADTQYF. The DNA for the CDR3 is TGTGCCAGCAGTTTGGGCAGGGGTCGGGCAGATACGCAGTATTTT.